The rows below give T cell receptor beta chains drawn from one sample of a study of shared clonotypes between healthy human individuals. Here immunoSEQ multiplex PCR was the method, and the copy in TCRdb shows in-frame clones only, minus some. Counted here are about 490,000 clones, 70% to 85% occurring once; the ten biggest clones make up 12%. The sequenced material came from PBMCs. All receptors come from a middle-aged woman in good health. Some clones in this sample may be carry-over from other donors' samples. Each CDR3 is given with its conserved first and last residue. Each record gives: D gene, V gene, J gene, clone size, CDR3 protein, CDR3 DNA. A D gene is named only where the DNA matches it firmly. Clone size is given for some rows only: seen once, a few or many times, or a class if the clone is expanded.

TRBD2	TRBV7-3	TRBJ2-1	NA	CASSQTSGNEQFF	TGTGCCAGCAGCCAAACTAGCGGCAATGAGCAGTTCTTC
NA	TRBV5-1	TRBJ2-5	NA	CASSLVASETQYF	TGCGCCAGCAGCTTGGTAGCATCAGAGACCCAGTACTTC
NA	TRBV2	TRBJ2-7	few	CASIRQGGVYEQYF	TGTGCCAGCATCCGGCAGGGGGGTGTATACGAGCAGTACTTC
TRBD2	TRBV13	TRBJ2-5	NA	CASNLAGTSGNQETQYF	TGTGCCAGCAACTTGGCCGGGACTAGCGGAAACCAAGAGACCCAGTACTTC
NA	TRBV21-1	TRBJ2-2	NA	CASSRGGANTGELFF	TGTGCCAGCAGCCGAGGGGGTGCGAACACCGGGGAGCTGTTTTTT
TRBD1	TRBV19	TRBJ2-7	NA	CASTGTGNSYEQYF	TGTGCCAGTACCGGGACAGGAAATTCCTACGAGCAGTACTTC
NA	TRBV29-1	TRBJ2-7	NA	CSVMRDFSQVEQYF	TGCAGCGTAATGCGGGACTTCTCCCAGGTGGAGCAGTACTTC
TRBD1	TRBV28	TRBJ2-3	NA	CASSFTGGRDTQYF	TGTGCCAGCAGTTTTACAGGGGGCCGGGATACGCAGTATTTT
TRBD2	TRBV2	TRBJ2-1	NA	CASRGTSGRSEQFF	TGTGCCAGCAGGGGGACTAGCGGGAGGAGTGAGCAGTTCTTC
TRBD1	TRBV28	TRBJ1-5	NA	CASRTGAGGNQPQHF	TGTGCCAGCAGGACAGGGGCGGGCGGCAATCAGCCCCAGCATTTT
NA	TRBV6-1	TRBJ1-4	NA	CASSTQIQINEKLFF	TGTGCTAGCAGTACCCAAATACAGATTAATGAAAAACTGTTTTTT
TRBD2	TRBV2	TRBJ2-3	NA	CASSGALAGVPTDTQYF	TGTGCCAGCAGTGGTGCATTAGCGGGAGTTCCTACAGATACGCAGTATTTT
TRBD2	TRBV6-4	TRBJ2-5	NA	CASSPRGGETQYF	TGTGCCAGCAGTCCCCGGGGGGGAGAGACCCAGTACTTC
NA	TRBV6-6	TRBJ1-4	NA	CASSYSKHEKLFF	TGTGCCAGCAGTTACTCCAAGCATGAAAAACTGTTTTTT
NA	TRBV28	TRBJ1-2	NA	CASSSRGMNYGYTF	TGTGCCAGCAGTTCAAGGGGGATGAACTATGGCTACACCTTC
NA	TRBV6-5	TRBJ2-5	NA	CASSGGSQETQYF	TGTGCCAGCAGTGGGGGCTCCCAAGAGACCCAGTACTTC
TRBD1	TRBV9	TRBJ1-2	NA	CASSLRTGGYGYTF	TGTGCCAGCAGCTTAAGGACAGGCGGGTATGGCTACACCTTC
NA	TRBV18	TRBJ2-1	NA	CASSPLRGVNNEQFF	TGTGCCAGCTCACCACTGCGAGGCGTGAACAATGAGCAGTTCTTC
TRBD2	TRBV7-3	TRBJ2-1	NA	CASSLNGGGNYNEQFF	TGTGCCAGCAGCTTAAACGGCGGGGGAAACTACAATGAGCAGTTCTTC
NA	TRBV7-8	TRBJ1-2	NA	CVSSLNRERGYTF	TGTGTCAGCAGCTTAAACAGGGAACGTGGCTACACCTTC
NA	TRBV2	TRBJ2-2	NA	CASKLLAGKDTGELFF	TGTGCCAGCAAGTTACTAGCAGGGAAGGACACCGGGGAGCTGTTTTTT
NA	TRBV5-5	TRBJ1-1	NA	CASSFRTPNTEAFF	TGTGCCAGCAGCTTTCGGACACCCAACACTGAAGCTTTCTTT
NA	TRBV27	TRBJ1-1	NA	CASSRENTEAFF	TGTGCCAGCAGTCGGGAAAACACTGAAGCTTTCTTT
TRBD2	TRBV28	TRBJ2-1	few	CASYTGREYNEQFF	TGTGCCTCCTACACGGGGAGGGAATACAATGAGCAGTTCTTC
NA	TRBV4-1	TRBJ2-1	NA	CASNSPGYNEQFF	TGCGCCAGCAACTCCCCGGGTTACAATGAGCAGTTCTTC
TRBD1	TRBV10-3	TRBJ1-2	NA	CAISVDRGEGYGYTF	TGTGCCATCAGTGTGGACAGGGGGGAAGGCTATGGCTACACCTTC